The clone carrying this TCR beta chain was counted a single time. In the original workflow: Scientists estimated how many nucleated cells there were by amplifying reference gene primers. Sequencing used immunoSEQ multiplex PCR; TCRdb keeps in-frame clones, though not all of them. V and J calls plus clone size are reproduced from that table; the DNA served to infer D and trimming. The sample includes approximately 350,000 clones, about 89% of them seen just once. The data are from a study of blood T cell repertoires in COVID-19. Study context: Acute-phase and convalescent COVID-19 samples originated in the United States, Italy and Spain. PBMCs, B-cell-depleted T cells, or T cells provided the cDNA or gDNA that made up the material.

V shed 4 bases and J 2 bases; nucleotides not matched to a gene: 6. The CDR3 is 16 residues long. CDR1 is MNHEY and CDR2 is SVGEGT in the germline V gene. The Seattle patients, enrolled during active infection, were followed longitudinally. The specimen was peripheral blood. This rearrangement joins TRBV6-2 or TRBV6-3 to TRBJ2-3, with 10 bases matching TRBD2. This sequence originates from a woman aged 30 to 39 with COVID-19, enrolled during active disease. CDR3 loop: CASSSRLAGTTDTQYF. The CDR3 DNA follows: TGTGCCAGCAGTTCCAGACTAGCGGGCACCACAGATACGCAGTATTTT.